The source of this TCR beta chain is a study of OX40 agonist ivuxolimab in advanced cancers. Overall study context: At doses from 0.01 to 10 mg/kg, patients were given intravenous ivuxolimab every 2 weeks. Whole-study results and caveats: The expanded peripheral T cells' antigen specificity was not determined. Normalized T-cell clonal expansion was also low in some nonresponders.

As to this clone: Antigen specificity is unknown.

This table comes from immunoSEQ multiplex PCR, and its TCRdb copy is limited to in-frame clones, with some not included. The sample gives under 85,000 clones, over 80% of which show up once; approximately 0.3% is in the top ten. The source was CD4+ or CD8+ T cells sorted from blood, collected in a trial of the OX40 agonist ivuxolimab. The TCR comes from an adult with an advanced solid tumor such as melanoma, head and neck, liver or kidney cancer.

CDR3 protein: CASSPFLGETQYF. The CDR3 DNA follows: TGTGCCAGCTCACCATTTCTGGGCGAGACCCAGTACTTC. V and J are TRBV18 and TRBJ2-5; no clear D. The CDR3 sequence is 13 residues long. Trimming pared 2 bases from V and 5 bases from J, leaving 9 bases between. Germline V gives CDR1 KGHSH, CDR2 LQKENI.